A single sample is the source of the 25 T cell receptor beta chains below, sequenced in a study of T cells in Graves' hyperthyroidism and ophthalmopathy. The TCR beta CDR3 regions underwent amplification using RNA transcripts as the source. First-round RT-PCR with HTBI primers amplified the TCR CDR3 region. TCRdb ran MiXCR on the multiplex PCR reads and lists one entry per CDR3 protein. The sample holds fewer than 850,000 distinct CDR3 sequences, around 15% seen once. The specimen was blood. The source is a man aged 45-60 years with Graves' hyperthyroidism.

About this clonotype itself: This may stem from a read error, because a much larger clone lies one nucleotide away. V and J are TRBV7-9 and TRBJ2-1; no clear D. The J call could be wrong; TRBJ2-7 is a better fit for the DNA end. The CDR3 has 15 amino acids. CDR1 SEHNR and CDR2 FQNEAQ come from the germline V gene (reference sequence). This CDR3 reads CASSYATSSYNEQYF. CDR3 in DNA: TGTGCCAGCAGCTACGCTACCAGCTCCTACAATGAGCAGTACTTC.

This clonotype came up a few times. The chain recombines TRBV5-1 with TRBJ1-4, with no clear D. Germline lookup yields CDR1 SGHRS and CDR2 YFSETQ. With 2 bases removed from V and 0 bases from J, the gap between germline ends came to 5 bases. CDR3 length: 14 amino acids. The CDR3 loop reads CASSFGPTNEKLFF. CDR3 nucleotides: TGCGCCAGCAGCTTTGGCCCAACTAATGAAAAACTGTTTTTT.

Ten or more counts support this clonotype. As DNA, the CDR3 is TGCGCCAGCAGCTTGTCTCAGGGGCCCTTGCTCTATGGCTACACCTTC. Translation gives CASSLSQGPLLYGYTF. The V gene is TRBV5-1, the J gene TRBJ1-2, with TRBD1 as a possible D gene (6 bases). V lost 1 base, J lost 4 bases, and 17 bases lay in between. This CDR3 contains 16 residues. CDR1 and CDR2 (germline): SGHRS, YFSETQ.

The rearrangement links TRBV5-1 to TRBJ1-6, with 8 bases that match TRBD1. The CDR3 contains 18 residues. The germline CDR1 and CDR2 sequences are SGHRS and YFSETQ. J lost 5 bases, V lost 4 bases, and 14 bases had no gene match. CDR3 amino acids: CASSPKGTGAGNNSPLHF. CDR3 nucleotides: TGCGCCAGCAGCCCTAAAGGGACAGGAGCCGGAAATAATTCACCCCTCCACTTT.

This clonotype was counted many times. The CDR3 sequence is CATSDSSWDSNQPQHF. The CDR3, as DNA: TGTGCCACCAGTGATTCGAGTTGGGATAGCAATCAGCCCCAGCATTTT. The V gene is TRBV24-1, the J gene TRBJ1-5; D unresolved. Germline CDR1 is KGHDR and CDR2 is SFDVKD. The CDR3 has 16 amino acids. V dropped 2 bases and J dropped 0 bases, with 10 bases sitting between them.

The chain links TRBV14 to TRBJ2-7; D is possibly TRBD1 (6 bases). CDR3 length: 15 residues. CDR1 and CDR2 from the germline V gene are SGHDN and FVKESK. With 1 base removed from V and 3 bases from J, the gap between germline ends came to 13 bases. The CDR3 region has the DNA TGTGCCAGCAGCCAAGTGGGGGCAACAAGCTACGAGCAGTACTTC. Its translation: CASSQVGATSYEQYF.

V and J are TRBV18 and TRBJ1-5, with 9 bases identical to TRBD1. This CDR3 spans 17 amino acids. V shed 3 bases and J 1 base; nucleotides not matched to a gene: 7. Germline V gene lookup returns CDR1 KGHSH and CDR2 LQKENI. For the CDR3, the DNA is TGTGCCAGCTCACCCGGGACAGGGCAGAAAAGCAATCAGCCCCAGCATTTT. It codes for CASSPGTGQKSNQPQHF.

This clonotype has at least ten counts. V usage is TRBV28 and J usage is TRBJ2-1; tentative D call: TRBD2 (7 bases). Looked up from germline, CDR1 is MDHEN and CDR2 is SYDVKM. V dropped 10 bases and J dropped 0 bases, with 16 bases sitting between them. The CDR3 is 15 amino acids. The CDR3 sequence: CANSGAGASYNEQFF. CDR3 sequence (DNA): TGTGCCAACTCGGGGGCGGGGGCCTCCTACAATGAGCAGTTCTTC.

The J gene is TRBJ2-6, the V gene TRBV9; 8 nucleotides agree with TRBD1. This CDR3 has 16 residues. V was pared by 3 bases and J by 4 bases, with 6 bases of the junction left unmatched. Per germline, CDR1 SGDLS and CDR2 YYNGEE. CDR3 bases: TGTGCCAGCAGCGGGACAGGGACCTCGGGGGCCAACGTCCTGACTTTC. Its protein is CASSGTGTSGANVLTF. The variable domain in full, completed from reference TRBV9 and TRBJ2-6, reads DSGVTQTPKHLITATGQRVTLRCSPRSGDLSVYWYQQSLDQGLQFLIQYYNGEERAKGNILERFSAQQFPDLHSELNLSSLELGDSALYFCASSGTGTSGANVLTFGAGSRLTVL.

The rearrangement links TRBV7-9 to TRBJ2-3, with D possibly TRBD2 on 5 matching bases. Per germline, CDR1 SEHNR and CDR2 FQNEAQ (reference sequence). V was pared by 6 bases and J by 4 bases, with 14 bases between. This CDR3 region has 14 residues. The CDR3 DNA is TGTGCCAGCAGGGATGGGAGAGCAGCAGATACGCAGTATTTT. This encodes CASRDGRAADTQYF.

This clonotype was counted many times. The CDR3 DNA follows: TGTGCCAGCAGCTTAACCTGGACAGGGGGTGAGACCCAGTACTTC. Translation: CASSLTWTGGETQYF. This chain joins TRBV7-9 and TRBJ2-5; 10 bases are shared with TRBD1. This CDR3 has 15 residues. The germline V gene has CDR1 SEHNR and CDR2 FQNEAQ (reference sequence). The V segment lost 2 bases and the J segment 5 bases; nucleotides outside the gene matches: 5.

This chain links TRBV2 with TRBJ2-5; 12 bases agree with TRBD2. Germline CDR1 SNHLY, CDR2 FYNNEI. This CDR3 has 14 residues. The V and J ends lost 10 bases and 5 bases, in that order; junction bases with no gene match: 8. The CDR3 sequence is CATRLAGAGETQYF. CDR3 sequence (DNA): TGTGCCACAAGACTAGCGGGAGCGGGGGAGACCCAGTACTTC.

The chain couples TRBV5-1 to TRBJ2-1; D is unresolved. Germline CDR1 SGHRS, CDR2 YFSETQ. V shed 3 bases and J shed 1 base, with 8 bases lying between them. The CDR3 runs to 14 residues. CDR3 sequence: CASSSPGSYNEQFF. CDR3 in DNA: TGCGCCAGCAGCTCCCCCGGTTCCTACAATGAGCAGTTCTTC.

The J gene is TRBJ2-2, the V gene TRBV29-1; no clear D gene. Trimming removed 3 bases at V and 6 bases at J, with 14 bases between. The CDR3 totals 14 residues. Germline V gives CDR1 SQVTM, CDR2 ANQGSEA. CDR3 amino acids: CSVEDPRNAGELFF. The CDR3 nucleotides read TGCAGCGTTGAGGACCCTCGGAATGCCGGGGAGCTGTTTTTT.

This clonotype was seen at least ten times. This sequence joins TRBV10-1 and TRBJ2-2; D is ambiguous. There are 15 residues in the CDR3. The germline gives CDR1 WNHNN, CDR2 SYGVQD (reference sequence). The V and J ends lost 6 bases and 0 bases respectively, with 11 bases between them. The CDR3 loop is CASSMSNPNTGELFF. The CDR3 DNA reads TGCGCCAGCAGCATGTCGAATCCGAACACCGGGGAGCTGTTTTTT.

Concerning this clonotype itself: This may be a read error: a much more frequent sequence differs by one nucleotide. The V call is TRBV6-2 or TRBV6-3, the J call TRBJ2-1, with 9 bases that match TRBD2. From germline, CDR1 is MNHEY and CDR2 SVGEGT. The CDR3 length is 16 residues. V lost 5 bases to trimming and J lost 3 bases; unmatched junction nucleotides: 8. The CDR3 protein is CASSEATSGFYNEQFF. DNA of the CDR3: TGTGCCAGCAGTGAGGCGACTAGCGGCTTCTACAATGAGCAGTTCTTC.

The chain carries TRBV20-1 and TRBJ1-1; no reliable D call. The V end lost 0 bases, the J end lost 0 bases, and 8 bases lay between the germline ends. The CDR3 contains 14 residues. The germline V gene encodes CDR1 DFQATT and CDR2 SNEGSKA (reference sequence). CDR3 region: CSARDGGVNTEAFF. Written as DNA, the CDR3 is TGCAGTGCTAGAGATGGAGGAGTGAACACTGAAGCTTTCTTT.

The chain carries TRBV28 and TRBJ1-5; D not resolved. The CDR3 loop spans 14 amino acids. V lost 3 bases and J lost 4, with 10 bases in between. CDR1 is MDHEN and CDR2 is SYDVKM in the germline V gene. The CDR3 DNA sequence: TGTGCCAGCAGTTTTCCTGCCGGAAATCAGCCCCAGCATTTT. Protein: CASSFPAGNQPQHF.

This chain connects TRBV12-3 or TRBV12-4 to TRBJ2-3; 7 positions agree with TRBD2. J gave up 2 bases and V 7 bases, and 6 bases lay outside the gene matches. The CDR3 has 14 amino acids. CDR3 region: CASTLGLDTDTQYF. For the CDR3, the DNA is TGTGCCAGCACTCTAGGACTAGACACAGATACGCAGTATTTT.

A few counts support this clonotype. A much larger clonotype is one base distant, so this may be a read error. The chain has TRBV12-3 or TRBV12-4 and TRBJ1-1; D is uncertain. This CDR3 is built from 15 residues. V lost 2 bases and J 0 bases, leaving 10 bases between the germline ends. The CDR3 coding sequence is TGTGCCAGCAGTTTATCCAGCAACCTGAACACTGAAGCTTTCTTT. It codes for CASSLSSNLNTEAFF.

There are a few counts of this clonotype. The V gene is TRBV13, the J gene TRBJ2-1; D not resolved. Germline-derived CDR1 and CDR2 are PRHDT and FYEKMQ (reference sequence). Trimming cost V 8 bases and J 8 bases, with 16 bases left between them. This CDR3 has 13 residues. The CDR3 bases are TGTGCCAGCGGTCTATTAATTAGGTATGAGCAGTTCTTC. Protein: CASGLLIRYEQFF.

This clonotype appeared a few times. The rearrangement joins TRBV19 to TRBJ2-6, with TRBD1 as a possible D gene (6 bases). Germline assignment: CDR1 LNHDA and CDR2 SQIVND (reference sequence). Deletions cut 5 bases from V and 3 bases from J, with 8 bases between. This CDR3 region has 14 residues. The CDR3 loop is CASSSGVGANVLTF. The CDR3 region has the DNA TGTGCCAGTAGTTCAGGGGTTGGGGCCAACGTCCTGACTTTC.

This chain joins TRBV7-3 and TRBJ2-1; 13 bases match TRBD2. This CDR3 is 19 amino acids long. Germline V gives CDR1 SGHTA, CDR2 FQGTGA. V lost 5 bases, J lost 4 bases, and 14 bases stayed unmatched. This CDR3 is CASSPTPGLAGFSYNEQFF. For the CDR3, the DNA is TGTGCCAGCAGCCCAACCCCGGGACTAGCGGGATTCAGTTACAATGAGCAGTTCTTC.

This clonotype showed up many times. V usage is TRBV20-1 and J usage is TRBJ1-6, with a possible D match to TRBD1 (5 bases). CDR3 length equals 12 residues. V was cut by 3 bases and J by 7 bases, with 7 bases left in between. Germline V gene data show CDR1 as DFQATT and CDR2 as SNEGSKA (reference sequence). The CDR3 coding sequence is TGCAGTGCTAGTAACAGGAATTCACCCCTCCACTTT. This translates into CSASNRNSPLHF.

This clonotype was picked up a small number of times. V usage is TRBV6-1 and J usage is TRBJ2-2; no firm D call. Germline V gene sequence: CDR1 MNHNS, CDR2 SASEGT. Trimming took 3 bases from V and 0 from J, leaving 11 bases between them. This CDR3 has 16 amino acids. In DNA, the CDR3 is TGTGCCAGCAGTGATGGACCATTTACGAACACCGGGGAGCTGTTTTTT. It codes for CASSDGPFTNTGELFF.